This record concerns one TCR beta chain sequence. cDNA came from roughly 0.5 to 1 ug RNA primed by random hexamers. Multiplex immunoSEQ PCR targeted 54 Vbeta and 13 Jbeta TCR beta segments. MiXCR, run by TCRdb on the immunoSEQ multiplex PCR reads, gives a single entry per CDR3 protein. The sample shows 200,000 to 300,000 distinct CDR3 sequences, 90% to 97% of them seen only once. The sample is drawn from a study of CD8 T cells in Susac syndrome. From germline, CDR1 is SQVTM and CDR2 ANQGSEA. The CDR3 has 16 amino acids. Trimming removed 2 bases at V and 4 bases at J, with 20 bases between. CD8+ and CD4+ T cells from blood underwent TCR beta sequencing. All included Susac syndrome patients satisfied recently defined diagnostic criteria for definite or probable disease. Negative isolation was used for CD8+ and CD4+ T cells and FACS enrichment for TEMRA cells.

The chain has TRBV29-1 and TRBJ1-1; D may be TRBD1 (5 bases). The sequence came from a human donor with Susac syndrome. The source material was CD4+ T cells from PBMCs. The CDR3 here is CSVELWGKPLFTEAFF. DNA for the CDR3: TGCAGCGTTGAACTGTGGGGGAAACCGCTTTTCACTGAAGCTTTCTTT.